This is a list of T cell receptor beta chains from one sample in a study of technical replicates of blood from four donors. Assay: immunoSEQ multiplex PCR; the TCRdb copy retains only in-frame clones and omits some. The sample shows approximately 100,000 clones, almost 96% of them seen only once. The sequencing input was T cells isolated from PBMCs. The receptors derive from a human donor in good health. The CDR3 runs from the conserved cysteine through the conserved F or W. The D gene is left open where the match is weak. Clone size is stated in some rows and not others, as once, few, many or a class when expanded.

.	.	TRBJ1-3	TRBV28	TGTGCCAGCAGTTCCCGGGGGGTAAAGGCTAAGTTCGCTGGAAACACCATATATTTT	CASSSRGVKAKFAGNTIYF
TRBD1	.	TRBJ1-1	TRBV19	TGTGCCAGTAGTGAACAGGGGGTCACTGAAGCTTTCTTT	CASSEQGVTEAFF
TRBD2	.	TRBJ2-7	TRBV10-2	TGCGCCAGCAGTCCGGGACTGGGAGGGGAATCCTACGAGCAGTACTTC	CASSPGLGGESYEQYF
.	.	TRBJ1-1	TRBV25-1	TGTGCCAGCAGTGAGAATATGGGGAGCATGAACACTGAAGCTTTCTTT	CASSENMGSMNTEAFF
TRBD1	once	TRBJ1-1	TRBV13	TGTGCCAGCAGCTACGGACAGGGGGCGATGCTGGACACTGAAGCTTTCTTT	CASSYGQGAMLDTEAFF
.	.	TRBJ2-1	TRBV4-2	TGTGCCAGCAGCCAAGCCCCGACGAGTGGGGCATACAATGAGCAGTTCTTC	CASSQAPTSGAYNEQFF
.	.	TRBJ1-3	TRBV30	TGTGCCTGGGTCGTGAGGGGAAACACCATATATTTT	CAWVVRGNTIYF
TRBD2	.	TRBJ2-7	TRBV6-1	TGTGCCAGCAGTGTTATGAGCGGGAGAAGTGACTACGAGCAGTACTTC	CASSVMSGRSDYEQYF
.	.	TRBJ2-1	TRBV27	TGTGCCAGCGGGCTCAGTTCACGATCCGCCAATGAGCAGTTCTTC	CASGLSSRSANEQFF
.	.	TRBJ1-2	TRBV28	TGTGCCAGCAGTTTGCTAGGGGACTATGGCTACACCTTC	CASSLLGDYGYTF
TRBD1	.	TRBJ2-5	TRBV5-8	TGTGCCAGCAGCACAGGGGGTCGGGAAGAGACCCAGTACTTC	CASSTGGREETQYF
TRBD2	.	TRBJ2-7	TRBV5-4	TGTGCCAGCAGCTTCAGGGTTAAGGGAGGGTACGAGCAGTACTTC	CASSFRVKGGYEQYF
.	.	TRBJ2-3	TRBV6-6	TGTGCCAGCACCCTCACAGGGTCCTACGGCACAGATACGCAGTATTTT	CASTLTGSYGTDTQYF
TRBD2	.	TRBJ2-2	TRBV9	TGTGCCAGCAGCGTAGCGGGGGGGCCCGGGGAGCTGTTTTTT	CASSVAGGPGELFF
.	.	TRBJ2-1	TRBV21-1	TGTGCCAGCAGCAAAGGCGGGCTCCGCCTATTTAGCTCCTACAATGAGCAGTTCTTC	CASSKGGLRLFSSYNEQFF
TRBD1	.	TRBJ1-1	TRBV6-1	TGTGCCAGCAAAACAGGGGGCTTGGTAATGGCTTTCTTT	CASKTGGLVMAFF
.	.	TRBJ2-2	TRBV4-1	TGCGCCAGCAGCCAACCCGGGCTTAGGGCTAGCGCCCCGAGCTGGGGGGAGCTGTTTTTT	CASSQPGLRASAPSWGELFF
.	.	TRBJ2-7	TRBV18	TGTGCCAGCTCACCACCCGTCGGAACTACCTACGAGCAGTACTTC	CASSPPVGTTYEQYF
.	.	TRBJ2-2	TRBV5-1	TGCGCCAGCGGTGTGCTTGGGGGCGCGAACACCGGGGAGCTGTTTTTT	CASGVLGGANTGELFF
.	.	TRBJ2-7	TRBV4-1	TGCGCCAGCAGCCAAGAATCAGGGGCCGAGCAGTACTTC	CASSQESGAEQYF
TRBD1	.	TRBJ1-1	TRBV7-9	TGTGCCAGTGGGACAGGGAACACTGAAGCTTTCTTT	CASGTGNTEAFF
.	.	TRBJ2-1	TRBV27	TGTGCCAGCAGCCTCGGGACCTACAATGAGCAGTTCTTC	CASSLGTYNEQFF
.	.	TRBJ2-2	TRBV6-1	TGTGCCAGCAGTGACAGGTACACCGGGGAGCTGTTTTTT	CASSDRYTGELFF
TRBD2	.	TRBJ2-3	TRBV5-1	TGCGCCAGCAGCTTGTTGACTAGCACCACAGATACGCAGTATTTT	CASSLLTSTTDTQYF
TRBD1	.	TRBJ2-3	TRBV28	TGTGCCAGCAGTCTCTCAGGACAGGGGGTAACAGATACGCAGTATTTT	CASSLSGQGVTDTQYF
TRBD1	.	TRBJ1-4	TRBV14	TGTGCCAGCAGCCAAGGACAGGGCCTTAATGAAAAACTGTTTTTT	CASSQGQGLNEKLFF